This T cell receptor (beta chain) was identified during a study of blood T cell repertoires in COVID-19. The wider study: The United States, Italy and Spain supplied acute and convalescent COVID-19 samples.

The germline CDR1 and CDR2 sequences are SQVTM and ANQGSEA. This CDR3 region has 13 residues. The V end lost 7 bases, the J end lost 0 bases, and 12 bases lay between the germline ends. Methods used by the authors: From reference gene primer amplification, estimates of nucleated cell counts were derived. Here immunoSEQ multiplex PCR was the method, and the copy in TCRdb shows in-frame clones only, minus some. Clone size and the V and J calls come from that table; the DNA yielded D and trimming. The repertoire includes about 150,000 clones, more than 75% of them detected once, and over 2% sits in the top ten.

The source is a man aged 65 to 79 with acute or convalescent COVID-19. The V gene is TRBV29-1, the J gene TRBJ1-1; perhaps TRBD1 as D (5 bases). The sample comprised peripheral blood. The CDR3 spells CSAQTAMNTEAFF. The CDR3 DNA is TGCAGCGCCCAGACAGCTATGAACACTGAAGCTTTCTTT.